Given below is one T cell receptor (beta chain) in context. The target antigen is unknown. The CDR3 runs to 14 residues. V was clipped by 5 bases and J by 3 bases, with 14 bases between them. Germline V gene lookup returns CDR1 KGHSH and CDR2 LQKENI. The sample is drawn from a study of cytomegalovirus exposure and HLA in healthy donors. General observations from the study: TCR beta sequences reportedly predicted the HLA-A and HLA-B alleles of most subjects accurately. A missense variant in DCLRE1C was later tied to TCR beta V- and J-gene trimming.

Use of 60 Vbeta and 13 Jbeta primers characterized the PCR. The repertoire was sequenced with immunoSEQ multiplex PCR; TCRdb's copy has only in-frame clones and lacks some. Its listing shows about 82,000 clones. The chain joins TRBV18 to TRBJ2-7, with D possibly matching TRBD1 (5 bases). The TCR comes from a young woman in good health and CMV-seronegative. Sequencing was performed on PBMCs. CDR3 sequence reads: CASSSTDTNYEQYF. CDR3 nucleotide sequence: TGTGCCAGCTCATCCACGGACACAAACTACGAGCAGTACTTC.